This entry concerns a single T cell receptor (beta chain). The antigen is not known. These data belong to a study of cytomegalovirus exposure and HLA in healthy donors. TCRdb's copy holds only in-frame clones and misses some; the assay was immunoSEQ multiplex PCR. Here the sample spans 150,000 to 200,000 clones, roughly 82% being singletons. CDR1 is MNHEY, CDR2 SMNVEV, per germline (reference sequence). J was trimmed by 0 bases and V by 10 bases; bases with no gene match: 4. The CDR3 runs to 13 residues. Regarding the study as a whole: Reports showed the classifier diagnosing cytomegalovirus status with high specificity and sensitivity. The study flagged around 160 TCR beta chains as cytomegalovirus-associated. Rare TCR sequences dominated, though some public TCRs recurred in many donors.

The sample comprised PBMCs. This sequence was found in a man younger than 35 in good health and CMV-seropositive. The chain uses TRBV27 and TRBJ2-7; 9 bases align to TRBD2. CDR3 sequence reads: CATQTSGSYEQYF. The CDR3, as DNA: TGTGCCACCCAGACTAGCGGCTCCTACGAGCAGTACTTC.